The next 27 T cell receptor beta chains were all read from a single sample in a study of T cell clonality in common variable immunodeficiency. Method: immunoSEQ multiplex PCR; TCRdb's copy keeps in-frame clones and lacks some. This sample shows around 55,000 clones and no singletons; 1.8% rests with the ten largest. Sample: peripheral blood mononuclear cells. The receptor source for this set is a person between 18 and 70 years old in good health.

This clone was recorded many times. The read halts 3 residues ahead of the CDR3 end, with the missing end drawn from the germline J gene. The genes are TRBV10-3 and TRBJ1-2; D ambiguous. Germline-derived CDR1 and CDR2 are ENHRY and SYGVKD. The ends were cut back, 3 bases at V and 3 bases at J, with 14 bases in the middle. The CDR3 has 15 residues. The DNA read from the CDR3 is TGTGCCATCAGTGATCACATCCTAGTGGACTATGGC. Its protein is CAISDHILVDYG. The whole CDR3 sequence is CAISDHILVDYGYTF.

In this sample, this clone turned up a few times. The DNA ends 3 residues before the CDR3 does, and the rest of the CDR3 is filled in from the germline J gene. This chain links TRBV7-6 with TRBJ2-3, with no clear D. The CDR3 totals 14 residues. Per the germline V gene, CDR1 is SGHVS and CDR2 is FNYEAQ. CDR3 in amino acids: CASSPSWQKETQYF. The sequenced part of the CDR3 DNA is TGTGCCAGCAGCCCTAGTTGGCAAAAAGAGACG.

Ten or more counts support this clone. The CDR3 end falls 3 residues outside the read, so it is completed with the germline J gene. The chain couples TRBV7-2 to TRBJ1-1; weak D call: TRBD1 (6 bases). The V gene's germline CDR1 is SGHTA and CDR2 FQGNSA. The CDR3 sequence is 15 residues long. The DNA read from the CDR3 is TGTGCCAGCAGCTTTTCCACCCTGGGGGCAGGGGAA. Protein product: CASSFSTLGAGE. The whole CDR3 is CASSFSTLGAGEAFF. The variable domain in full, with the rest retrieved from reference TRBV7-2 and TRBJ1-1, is GAGVSQSPSNKVTEKGKDVELRCDPISGHTALYWYRQSLGQGLEFLIYFQGNSAPDKSGLPSDRFSAERTGGSVSTLTIQRTQQEDSAVYLCASSFSTLGAGEAFFGQGTRLTVV.

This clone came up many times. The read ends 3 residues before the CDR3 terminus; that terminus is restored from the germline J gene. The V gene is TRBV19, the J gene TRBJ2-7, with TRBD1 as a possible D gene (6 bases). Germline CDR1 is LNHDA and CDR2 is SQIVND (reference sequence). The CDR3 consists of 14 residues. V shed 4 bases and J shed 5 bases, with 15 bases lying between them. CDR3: CASSTRGQTHEQYF. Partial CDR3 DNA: TGTGCCAGTAGTACCCGAGGACAGACCCACGAG.

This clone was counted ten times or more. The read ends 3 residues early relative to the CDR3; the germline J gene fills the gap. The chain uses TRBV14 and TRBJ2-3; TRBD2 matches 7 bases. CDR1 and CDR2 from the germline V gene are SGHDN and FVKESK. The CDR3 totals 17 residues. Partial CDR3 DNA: TGTGCCAGCAGCCAAGAATTAACTAGCGCCTTACAAGAGACG. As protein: CASSQELTSALQET. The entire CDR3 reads CASSQELTSALQETQYF. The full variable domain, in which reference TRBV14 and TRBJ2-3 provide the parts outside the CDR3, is EAGVTQFPSHSVIEKGQTVTLRCDPISGHDNLYWYRRVMGKEIKFLLHFVKESKQDESGMPNNRFLAERTGGTYSTLKVQPAELEDSGVYFCASSQELTSALQETQYFGPGTRLTVL.

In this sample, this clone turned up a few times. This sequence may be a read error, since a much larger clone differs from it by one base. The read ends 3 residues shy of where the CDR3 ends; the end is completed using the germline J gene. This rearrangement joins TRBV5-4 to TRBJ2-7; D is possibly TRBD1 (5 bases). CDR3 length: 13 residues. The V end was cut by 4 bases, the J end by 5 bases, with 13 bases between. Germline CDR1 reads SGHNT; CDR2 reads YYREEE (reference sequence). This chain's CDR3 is CASSGHRSHEQYF. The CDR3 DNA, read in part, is TGTGCCAGCAGCGGACACAGGTCCCACGAG. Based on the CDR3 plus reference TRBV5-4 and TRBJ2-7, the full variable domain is ETGVTQSPTHLIKTRGQQVTLRCSSQSGHNTVSWYQQALGQGPQFIFQYYREEENGRGNFPPRFSGLQFPNYSSELNVNALELDDSALYLCASSGHRSHEQYFGPGTRLTVT.

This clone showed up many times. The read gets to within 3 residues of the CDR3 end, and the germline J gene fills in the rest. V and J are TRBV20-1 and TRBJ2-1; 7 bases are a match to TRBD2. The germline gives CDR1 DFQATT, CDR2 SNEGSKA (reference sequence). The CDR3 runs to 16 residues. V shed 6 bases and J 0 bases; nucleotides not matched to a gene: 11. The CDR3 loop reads CSAAMGGFSSYNEQFF. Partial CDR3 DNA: TGCAGTGCGGCGATGGGGGGGTTTAGCTCCTACAATGAG.

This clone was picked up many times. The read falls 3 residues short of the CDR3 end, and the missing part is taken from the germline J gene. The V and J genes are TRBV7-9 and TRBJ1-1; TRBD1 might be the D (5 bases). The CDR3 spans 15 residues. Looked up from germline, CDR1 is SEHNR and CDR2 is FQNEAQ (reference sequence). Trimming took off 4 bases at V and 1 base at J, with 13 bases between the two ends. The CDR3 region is CASSWRSTGNTEAFF. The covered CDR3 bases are TGTGCCAGCAGCTGGCGATCCACAGGGAACACTGAA.

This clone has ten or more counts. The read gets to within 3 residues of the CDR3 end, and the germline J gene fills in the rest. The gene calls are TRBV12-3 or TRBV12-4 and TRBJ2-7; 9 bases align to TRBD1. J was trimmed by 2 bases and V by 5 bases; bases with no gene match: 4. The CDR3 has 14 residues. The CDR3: CASSMTGGTYEQYF. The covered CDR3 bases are TGTGCCAGCAGTATGACAGGGGGAACCTACGAG.

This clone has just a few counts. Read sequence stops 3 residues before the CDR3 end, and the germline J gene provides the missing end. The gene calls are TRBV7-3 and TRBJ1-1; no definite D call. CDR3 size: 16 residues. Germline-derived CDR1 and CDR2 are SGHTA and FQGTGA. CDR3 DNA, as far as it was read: TGTGCCAGCAGCTTATATGGTAGCGGGAGCACAGATACG. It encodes CASSLYGSGSTDT. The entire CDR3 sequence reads CASSLYGSGSTDTAFF.

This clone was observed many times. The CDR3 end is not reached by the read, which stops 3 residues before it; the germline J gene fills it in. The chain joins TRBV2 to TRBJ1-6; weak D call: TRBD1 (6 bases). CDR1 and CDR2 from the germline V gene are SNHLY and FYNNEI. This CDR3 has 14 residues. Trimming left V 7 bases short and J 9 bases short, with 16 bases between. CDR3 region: CASNRGARSSPLHF. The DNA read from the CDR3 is TGTGCCAGCAATCGGGGGGCGCGAAGTTCACCC.

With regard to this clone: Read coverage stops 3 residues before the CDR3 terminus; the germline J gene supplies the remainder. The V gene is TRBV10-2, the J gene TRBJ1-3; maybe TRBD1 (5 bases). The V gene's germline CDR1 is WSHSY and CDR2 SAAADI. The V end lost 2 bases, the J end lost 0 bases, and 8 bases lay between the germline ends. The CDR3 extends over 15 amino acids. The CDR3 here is CASSEAGNSGNTIYF. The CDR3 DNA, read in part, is TGCGCCAGCAGTGAGGCAGGGAACTCTGGAAACACC.

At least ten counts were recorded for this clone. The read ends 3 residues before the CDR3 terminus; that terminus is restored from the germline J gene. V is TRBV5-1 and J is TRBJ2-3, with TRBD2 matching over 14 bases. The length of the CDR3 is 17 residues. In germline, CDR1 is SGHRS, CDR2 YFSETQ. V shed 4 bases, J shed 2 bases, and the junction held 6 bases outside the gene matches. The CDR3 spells CASSRGTSGGVTDTQYF. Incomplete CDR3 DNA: TGCGCCAGCAGCCGCGGGACTAGCGGGGGTGTCACAGATACG.

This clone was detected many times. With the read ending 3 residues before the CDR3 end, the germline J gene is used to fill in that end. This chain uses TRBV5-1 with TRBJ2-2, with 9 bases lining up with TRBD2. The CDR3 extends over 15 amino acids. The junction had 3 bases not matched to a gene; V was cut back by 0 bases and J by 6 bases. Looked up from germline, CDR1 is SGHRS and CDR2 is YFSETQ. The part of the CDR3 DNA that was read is TGCGCCAGCAGCTTGGTAGCGGGAGAGTCCGGGGAG. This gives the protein CASSLVAGESGE. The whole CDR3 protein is CASSLVAGESGELFF.

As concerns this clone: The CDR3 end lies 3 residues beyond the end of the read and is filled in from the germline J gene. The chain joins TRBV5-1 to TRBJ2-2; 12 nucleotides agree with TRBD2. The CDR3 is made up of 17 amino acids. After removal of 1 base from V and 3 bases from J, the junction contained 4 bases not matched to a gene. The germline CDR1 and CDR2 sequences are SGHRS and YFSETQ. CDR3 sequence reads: CASSLFLAGGDTGELFF. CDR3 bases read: TGCGCCAGCAGCTTGTTTCTAGCGGGGGGGGACACCGGGGAG. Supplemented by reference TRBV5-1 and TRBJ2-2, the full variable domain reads KAGVTQTPRYLIKTRGQQVTLSCSPISGHRSVSWYQQTPGQGLQFLFEYFSETQRNKGNFPGRFSGRQFSNSRSEMNVSTLELGDSALYLCASSLFLAGGDTGELFFGEGSRLTVL.

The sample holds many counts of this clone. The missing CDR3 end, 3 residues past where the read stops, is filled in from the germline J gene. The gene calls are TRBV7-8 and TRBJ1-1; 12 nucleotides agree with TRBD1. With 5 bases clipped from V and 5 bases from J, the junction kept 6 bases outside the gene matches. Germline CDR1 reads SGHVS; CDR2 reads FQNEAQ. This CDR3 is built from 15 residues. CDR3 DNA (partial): TGTGCCAGCAGCGCTAGGGACAGGGGGCATACTGAA. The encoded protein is CASSARDRGHTE. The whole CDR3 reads CASSARDRGHTEAFF.

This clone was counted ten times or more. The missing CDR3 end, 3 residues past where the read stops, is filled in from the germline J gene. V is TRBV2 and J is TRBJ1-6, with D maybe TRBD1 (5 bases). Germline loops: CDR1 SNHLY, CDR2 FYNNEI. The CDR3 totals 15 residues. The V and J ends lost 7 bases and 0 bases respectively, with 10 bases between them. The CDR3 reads CASNQGSSYNSPLHF. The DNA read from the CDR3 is TGTGCCAGCAACCAGGGTAGCTCCTATAATTCACCC.

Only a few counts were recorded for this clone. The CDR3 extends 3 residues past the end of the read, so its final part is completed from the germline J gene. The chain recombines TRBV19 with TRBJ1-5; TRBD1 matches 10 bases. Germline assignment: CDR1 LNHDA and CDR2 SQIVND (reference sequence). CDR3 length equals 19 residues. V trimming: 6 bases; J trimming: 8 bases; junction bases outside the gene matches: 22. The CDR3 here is CASRPRTGTGVRERKPQHF. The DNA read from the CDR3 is TGTGCCAGTAGACCTAGAACCGGGACAGGGGTTCGGGAGAGGAAGCCC.

The DNA read from the CDR3 is TGTGCCAGTAAATTTAGCAATCAGCCG. Amino acids: CASKFSNQP. The CDR3, in full, reads CASKFSNQPQYF. V gene TRBV19 combines with J gene TRBJ2-3; no clear D gene. The read stops 3 residues short of the end of the CDR3; the missing end is completed from the germline J gene. This CDR3 comprises 12 residues. CDR1 is LNHDA and CDR2 is SQIVND in the germline V gene (reference sequence).

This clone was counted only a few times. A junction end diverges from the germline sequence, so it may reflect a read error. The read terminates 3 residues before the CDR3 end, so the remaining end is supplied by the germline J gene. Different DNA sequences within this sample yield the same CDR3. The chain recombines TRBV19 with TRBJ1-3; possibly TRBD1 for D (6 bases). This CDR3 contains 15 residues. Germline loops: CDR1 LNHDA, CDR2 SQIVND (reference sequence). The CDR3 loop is CASSSTGSPGNTIYF. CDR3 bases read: TGTGCCAGTAGTTCAACAGGGAGTCCTGGAAACACA.

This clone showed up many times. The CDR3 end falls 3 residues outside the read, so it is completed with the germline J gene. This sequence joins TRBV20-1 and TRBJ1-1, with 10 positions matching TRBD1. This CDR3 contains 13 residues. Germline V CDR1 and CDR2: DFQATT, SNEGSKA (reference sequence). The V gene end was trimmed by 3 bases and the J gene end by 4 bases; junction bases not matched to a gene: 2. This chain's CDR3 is CSASGQGGTEAFF. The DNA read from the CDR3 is TGCAGTGCTAGCGGACAGGGGGGCACTGAA.

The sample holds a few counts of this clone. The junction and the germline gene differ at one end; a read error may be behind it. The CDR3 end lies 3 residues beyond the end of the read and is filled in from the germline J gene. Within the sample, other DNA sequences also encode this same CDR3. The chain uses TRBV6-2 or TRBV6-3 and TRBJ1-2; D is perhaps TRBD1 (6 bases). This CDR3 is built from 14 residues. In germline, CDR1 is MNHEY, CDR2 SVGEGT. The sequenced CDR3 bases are TGTGCCAGCAGCCCGAGGGGGAACTACCATGGA. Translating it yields CASSPRGNYHG. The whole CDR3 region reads CASSPRGNYHGYTF.

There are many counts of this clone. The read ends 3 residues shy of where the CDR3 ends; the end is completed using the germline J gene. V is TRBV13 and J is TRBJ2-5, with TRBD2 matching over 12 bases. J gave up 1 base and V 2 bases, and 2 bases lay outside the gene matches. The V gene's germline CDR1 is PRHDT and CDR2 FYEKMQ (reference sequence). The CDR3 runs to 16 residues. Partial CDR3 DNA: TGTGCCAGCAGCTTAACTAGCGGGGGGACCCAAGAGACC. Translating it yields CASSLTSGGTQET. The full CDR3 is CASSLTSGGTQETQYF.

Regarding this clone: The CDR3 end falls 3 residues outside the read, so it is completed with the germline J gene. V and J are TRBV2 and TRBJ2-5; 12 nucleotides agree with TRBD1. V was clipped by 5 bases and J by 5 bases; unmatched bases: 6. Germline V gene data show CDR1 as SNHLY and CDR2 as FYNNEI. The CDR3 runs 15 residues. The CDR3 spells CASSSGTGGRETQYF. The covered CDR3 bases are TGTGCCAGCAGTTCCGGGACAGGGGGCCGGGAGACC.

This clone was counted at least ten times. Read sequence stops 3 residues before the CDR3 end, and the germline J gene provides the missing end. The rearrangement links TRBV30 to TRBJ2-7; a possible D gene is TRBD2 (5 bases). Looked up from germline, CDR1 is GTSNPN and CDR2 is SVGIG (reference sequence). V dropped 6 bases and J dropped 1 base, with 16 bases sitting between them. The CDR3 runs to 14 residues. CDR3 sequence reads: CACVVTWTSYEQYF. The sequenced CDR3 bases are TGTGCCTGCGTCGTAACGTGGACTTCCTACGAG.

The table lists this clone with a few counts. The sequenced CDR3 bases are TGTGCCAGCAGCTTCTCCCGGGCTAGCGGGTATGAG. This sequence encodes CASSFSRASGYE. The entire CDR3 is CASSFSRASGYEQFF. V usage is TRBV11-1 and J usage is TRBJ2-1; 8 bases agree with TRBD2. From the germline J gene comes the end of the CDR3, since the read stops 3 residues before it. This CDR3 region has 15 residues. CDR1 is SGHAT and CDR2 is FQDESV in the germline V gene (reference sequence). V shed 3 bases, J shed 8 bases, and the junction held 9 bases outside the gene matches.

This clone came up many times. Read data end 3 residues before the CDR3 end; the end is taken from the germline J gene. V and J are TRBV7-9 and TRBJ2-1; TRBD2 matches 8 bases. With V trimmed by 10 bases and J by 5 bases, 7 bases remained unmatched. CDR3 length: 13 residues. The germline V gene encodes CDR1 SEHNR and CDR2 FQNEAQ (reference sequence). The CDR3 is CAIPAGENNEQFF. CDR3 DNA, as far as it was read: TGTGCCATTCCAGCGGGGGAAAACAATGAG.